This TCR beta chain is drawn from a study of vaccination effects on CD4 cells after COVID-19. Within the ViraFEST assay, antigen-specific CD4+ T cells underwent expansion with viral peptide pools prior to sequencing. The authors isolated CD4+ T cells after around 11 days of culture. The person had a PCR-confirmed SARS-CoV-2 infection during March to December 2020. Measured with immunoSEQ multiplex PCR; TCRdb has only the in-frame clones, and not every one. Altogether fewer than 30,000 clones are present, 78% being singletons, with the ten largest covering roughly 15%. Points on this clone: What it recognizes is unknown.

The CDR3 is made up of 14 amino acids. The V and J ends lost 4 bases and 4 bases respectively, with 11 bases between them. CDR1 is SGHAT, CDR2 FQNNGV, per germline. This sample comprised CD4+ T cells from PBMCs cultured with HCoV-NL63 spike peptides, obtained before COVID-19 vaccination. This sequence was found in a human donor who had a prior SARS-CoV-2 infection. The V and J genes are TRBV11-2 and TRBJ1-5; D uncertain. The CDR3 loop is CASSSGVGNQPQHF. CDR3 DNA: TGTGCCAGCAGCTCTGGGGTGGGTAATCAGCCCCAGCATTTT.